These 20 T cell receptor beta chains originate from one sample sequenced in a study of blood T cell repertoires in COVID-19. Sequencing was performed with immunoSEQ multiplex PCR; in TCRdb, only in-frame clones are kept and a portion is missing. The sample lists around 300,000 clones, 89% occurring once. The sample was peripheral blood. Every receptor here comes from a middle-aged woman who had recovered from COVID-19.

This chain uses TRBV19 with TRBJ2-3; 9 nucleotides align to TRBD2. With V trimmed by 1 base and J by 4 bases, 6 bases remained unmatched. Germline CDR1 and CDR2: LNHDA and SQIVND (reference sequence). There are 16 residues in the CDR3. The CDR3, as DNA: TGTGCCAGTAGTATAGGAGCTAGCGGGAACGCAGATACGCAGTATTTT. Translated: CASSIGASGNADTQYF.

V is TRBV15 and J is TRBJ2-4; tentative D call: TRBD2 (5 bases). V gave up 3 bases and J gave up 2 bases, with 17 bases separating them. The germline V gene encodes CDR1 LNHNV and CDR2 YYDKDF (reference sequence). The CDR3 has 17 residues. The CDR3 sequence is CATSRIVNSVTKNIQYF. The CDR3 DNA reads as TGTGCCACCAGCAGGATTGTGAATAGCGTGACCAAAAACATTCAGTACTTC.

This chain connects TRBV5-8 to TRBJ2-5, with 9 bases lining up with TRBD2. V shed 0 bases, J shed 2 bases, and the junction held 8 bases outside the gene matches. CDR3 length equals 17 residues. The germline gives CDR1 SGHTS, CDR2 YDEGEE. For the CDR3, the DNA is TGTGCCAGCAGCTTGGGGAGCGGGAGGCGAGATCAAGAGACCCAGTACTTC. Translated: CASSLGSGRRDQETQYF. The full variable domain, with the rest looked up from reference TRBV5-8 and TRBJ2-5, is EAGVTQSPTHLIKTRGQQATLRCSPISGHTSVYWYQQALGLGLQFLLWYDEGEERNRGNFPPRFSGRQFPNYSSELNVNALELEDSALYLCASSLGSGRRDQETQYFGPGTRLLVL.

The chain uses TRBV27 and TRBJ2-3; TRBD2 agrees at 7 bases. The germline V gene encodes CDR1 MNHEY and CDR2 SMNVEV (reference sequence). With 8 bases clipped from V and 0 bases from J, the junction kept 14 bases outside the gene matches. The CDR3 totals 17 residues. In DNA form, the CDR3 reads TGTGCCAGCGGCCGGCAGAGACTAGCCCCAAGCACAGATACGCAGTATTTT. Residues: CASGRQRLAPSTDTQYF.

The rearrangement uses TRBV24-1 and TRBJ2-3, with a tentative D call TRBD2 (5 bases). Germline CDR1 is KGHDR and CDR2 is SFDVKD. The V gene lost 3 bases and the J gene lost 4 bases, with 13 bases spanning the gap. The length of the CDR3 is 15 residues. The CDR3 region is CATSDETQRADTQYF. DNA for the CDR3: TGTGCCACCAGTGATGAGACCCAGAGGGCAGATACGCAGTATTTT.

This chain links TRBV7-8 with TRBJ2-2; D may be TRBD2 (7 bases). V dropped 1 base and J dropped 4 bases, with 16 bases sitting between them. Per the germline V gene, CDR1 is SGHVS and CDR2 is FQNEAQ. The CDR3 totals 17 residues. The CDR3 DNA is TGTGCCAGCAGCTTAGTTGGCCAGCGGGACATCACCGGGGAGCTGTTTTTT. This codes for CASSLVGQRDITGELFF.

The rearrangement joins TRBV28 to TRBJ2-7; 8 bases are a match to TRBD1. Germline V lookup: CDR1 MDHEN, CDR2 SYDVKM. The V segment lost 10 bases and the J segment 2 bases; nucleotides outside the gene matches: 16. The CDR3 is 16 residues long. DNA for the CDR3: TGTGCCACCTTTTCCCCCCGACAGGGGACGACCTACGAGCAGTACTTC. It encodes CATFSPRQGTTYEQYF.

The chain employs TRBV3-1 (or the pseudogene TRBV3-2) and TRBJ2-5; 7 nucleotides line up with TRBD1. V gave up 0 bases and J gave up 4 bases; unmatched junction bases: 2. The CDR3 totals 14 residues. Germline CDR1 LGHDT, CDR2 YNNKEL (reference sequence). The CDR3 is CASSQEQGRETQYF. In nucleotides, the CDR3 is TGTGCCAGCAGCCAAGAACAGGGGAGAGAGACCCAGTACTTC.

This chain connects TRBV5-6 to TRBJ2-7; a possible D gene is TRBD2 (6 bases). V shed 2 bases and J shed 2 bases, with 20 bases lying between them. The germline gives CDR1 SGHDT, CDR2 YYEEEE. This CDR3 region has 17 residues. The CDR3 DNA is TGTGCCAGCAGCTTATTACGGGAGCGCACCTTGCCCTACGAGCAGTACTTC. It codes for CASSLLRERTLPYEQYF. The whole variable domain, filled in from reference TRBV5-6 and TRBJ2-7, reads DAGVTQSPTHLIKTRGQQVTLRCSPKSGHDTVSWYQQALGQGPQFIFQYYEEEERQRGNFPDRFSGHQFPNYSSELNVNALLLGDSALYLCASSLLRERTLPYEQYFGPGTRLTVT.

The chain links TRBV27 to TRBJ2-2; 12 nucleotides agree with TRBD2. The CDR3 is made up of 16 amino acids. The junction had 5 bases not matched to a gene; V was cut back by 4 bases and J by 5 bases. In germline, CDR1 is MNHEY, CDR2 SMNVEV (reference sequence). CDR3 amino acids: CASSSWTSGITGELFF. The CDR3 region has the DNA TGTGCCAGCAGTTCTTGGACTAGCGGGATAACCGGGGAGCTGTTTTTT.

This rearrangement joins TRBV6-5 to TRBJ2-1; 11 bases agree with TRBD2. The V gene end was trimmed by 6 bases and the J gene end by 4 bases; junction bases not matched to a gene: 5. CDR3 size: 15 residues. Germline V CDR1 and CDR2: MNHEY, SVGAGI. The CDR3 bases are TGTGCCAGCAGCCAAGGGACTAGCGGTTACAATGAGCAGTTCTTC. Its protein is CASSQGTSGYNEQFF.

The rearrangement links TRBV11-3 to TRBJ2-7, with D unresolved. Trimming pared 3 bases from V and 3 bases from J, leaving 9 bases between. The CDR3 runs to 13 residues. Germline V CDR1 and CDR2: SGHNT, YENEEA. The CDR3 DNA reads TGTGCCAGCAGCTTTCCCACGGGCTACGAGCAGTACTTC. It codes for CASSFPTGYEQYF. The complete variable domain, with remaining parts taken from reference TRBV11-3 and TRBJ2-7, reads EAGVVQSPRYKIIEKKQPVAFWCNPISGHNTLYWYLQNLGQGPELLIRYENEEAVDDSQLPKDRFSAERLKGVDSTLKIQPAELGDSAVYLCASSFPTGYEQYFGPGTRLTVT.

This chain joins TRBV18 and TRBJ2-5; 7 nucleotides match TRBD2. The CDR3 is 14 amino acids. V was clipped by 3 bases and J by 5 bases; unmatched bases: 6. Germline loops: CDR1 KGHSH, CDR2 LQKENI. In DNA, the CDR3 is TGTGCCAGCTCACCCGGGACCGGGAGGGAGACCCAGTACTTC. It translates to CASSPGTGRETQYF.

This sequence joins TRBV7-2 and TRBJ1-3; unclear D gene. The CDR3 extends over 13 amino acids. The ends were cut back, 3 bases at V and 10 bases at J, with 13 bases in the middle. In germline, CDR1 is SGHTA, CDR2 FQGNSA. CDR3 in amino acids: CASSFGRGQTIYF. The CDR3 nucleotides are TGTGCCAGCAGCTTCGGACGCGGGCAGACCATATATTTT.

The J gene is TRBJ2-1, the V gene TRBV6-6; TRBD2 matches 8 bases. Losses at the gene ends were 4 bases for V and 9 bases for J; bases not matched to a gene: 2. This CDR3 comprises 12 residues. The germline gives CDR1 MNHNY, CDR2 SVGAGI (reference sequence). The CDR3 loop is CASSFREGEQFF. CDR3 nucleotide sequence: TGTGCCAGCAGTTTCCGGGAGGGTGAGCAGTTCTTC.

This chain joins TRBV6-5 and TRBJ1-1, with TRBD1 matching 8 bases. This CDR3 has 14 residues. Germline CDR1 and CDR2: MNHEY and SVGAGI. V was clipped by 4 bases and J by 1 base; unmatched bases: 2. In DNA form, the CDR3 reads TGTGCCAGCAGTTCACAGGGGGGGAACACTGAAGCTTTCTTT. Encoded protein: CASSSQGGNTEAFF.

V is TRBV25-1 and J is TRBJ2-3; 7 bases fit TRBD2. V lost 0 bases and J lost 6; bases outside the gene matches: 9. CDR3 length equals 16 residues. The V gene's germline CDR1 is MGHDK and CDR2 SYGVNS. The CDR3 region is CASSEYLREVGDTQYF. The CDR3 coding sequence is TGTGCCAGCAGTGAATATCTACGGGAGGTGGGGGATACGCAGTATTTT.

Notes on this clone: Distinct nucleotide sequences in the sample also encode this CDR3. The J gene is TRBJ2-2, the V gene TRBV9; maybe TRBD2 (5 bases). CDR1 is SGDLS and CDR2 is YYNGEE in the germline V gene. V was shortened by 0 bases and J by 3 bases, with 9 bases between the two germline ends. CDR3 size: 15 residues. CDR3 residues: CASSVDGGDTGELFF. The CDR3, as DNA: TGTGCCAGCAGCGTAGATGGAGGAGACACCGGGGAGCTGTTTTTT.

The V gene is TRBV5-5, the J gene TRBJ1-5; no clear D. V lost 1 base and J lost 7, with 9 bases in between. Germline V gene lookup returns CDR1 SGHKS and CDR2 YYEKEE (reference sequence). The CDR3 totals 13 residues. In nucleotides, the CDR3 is TGTGCCAGCAGCTTGTGGGTGGGCCAGCCCCAGCATTTT. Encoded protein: CASSLWVGQPQHF.

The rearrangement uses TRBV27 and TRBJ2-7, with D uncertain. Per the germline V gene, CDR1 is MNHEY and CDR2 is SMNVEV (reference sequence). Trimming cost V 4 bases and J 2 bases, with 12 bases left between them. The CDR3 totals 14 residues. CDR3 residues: CASSSGGTAYEQYF. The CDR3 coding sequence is TGTGCCAGCAGTTCCGGTGGTACGGCCTACGAGCAGTACTTC.